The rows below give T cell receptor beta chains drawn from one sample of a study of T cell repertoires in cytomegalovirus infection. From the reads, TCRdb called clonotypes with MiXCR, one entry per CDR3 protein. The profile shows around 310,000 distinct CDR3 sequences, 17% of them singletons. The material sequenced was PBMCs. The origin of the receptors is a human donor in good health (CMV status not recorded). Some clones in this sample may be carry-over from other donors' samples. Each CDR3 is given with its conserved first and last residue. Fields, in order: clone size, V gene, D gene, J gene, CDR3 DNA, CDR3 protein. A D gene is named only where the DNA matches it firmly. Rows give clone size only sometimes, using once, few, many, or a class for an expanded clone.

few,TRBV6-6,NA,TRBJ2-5,TGTGCCAGCAGCCCCACTTCAGAGACCCAGTACTTC,CASSPTSETQYF
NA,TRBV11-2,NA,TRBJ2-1,TGTGCCAGCAGACTAACAGGGTGGACTGAGCAGTTCTTC,CASRLTGWTEQFF
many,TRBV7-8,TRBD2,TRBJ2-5,TGTGCCAGCAGCTTAGGCAGACTAGCTGAGACCCAGTACTTC,CASSLGRLAETQYF
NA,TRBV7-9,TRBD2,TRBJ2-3,TGTGCCAGCAGCTCTCCGGGACTAGTGGGCACAGATACGCAGTATTTT,CASSSPGLVGTDTQYF
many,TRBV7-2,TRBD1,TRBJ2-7,TGTGCCAGCAGCTTTGGAGAAACCGGGACAGGGGCCTACGAGCAGTACTTC,CASSFGETGTGAYEQYF
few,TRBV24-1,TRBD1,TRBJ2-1,TGTGCCACCAGTGATTTCTGGACAGGGGCCCATGAGCAGTTCTTC,CATSDFWTGAHEQFF
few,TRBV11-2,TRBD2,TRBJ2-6,TGTGCCAGCAGCTTGTCAGCGGGGGACCGCTCTGGGGCCAACGTCCTGACTTTC,CASSLSAGDRSGANVLTF
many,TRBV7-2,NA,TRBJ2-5,TGTGCCAGCACCGAAGGAGTAAAAGAGACCCAGTACTTC,CASTEGVKETQYF
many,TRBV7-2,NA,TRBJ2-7,TGTGCCAGCAGCCCGTATCAGGGGTCCTACGAGCAGTACTTC,CASSPYQGSYEQYF
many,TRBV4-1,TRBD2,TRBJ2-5,TGCGCCAGCAGCCAGACACGGACTAGCGGGGGGTACCAAGAGACCCAGTACTTC,CASSQTRTSGGYQETQYF
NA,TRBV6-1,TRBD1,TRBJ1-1,TGTGCCAGCAGTTCCGCAACCGGGACAGGGTCTCCTGAAGCTTTCTTT,CASSSATGTGSPEAFF
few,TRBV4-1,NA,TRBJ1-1,TGCGCCAGCAGCCAAGATGGGAGGAGGCTGGGCACTGAAGCTTTCTTT,CASSQDGRRLGTEAFF
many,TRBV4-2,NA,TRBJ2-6,TGTGCCAGCAGCCAAGGGTTGGACGGGGGTGGTGGGGCCAACGTCCTGACTTTC,CASSQGLDGGGGANVLTF
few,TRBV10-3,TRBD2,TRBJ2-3,TGTGCCATCAGCGCGGGGGGGCCCGGCACAGATACGCAGTATTTT,CAISAGGPGTDTQYF
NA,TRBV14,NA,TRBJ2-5,TGTGCCAGCAGCCAAATAGGGCCCGAGACCCAGTACTTC,CASSQIGPETQYF
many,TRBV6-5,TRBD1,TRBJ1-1,TGTGCCAGCAGCAAAGACAGGGGCCTCATGAACACTGAAGCTTTCTTT,CASSKDRGLMNTEAFF
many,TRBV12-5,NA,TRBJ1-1,TGTGCTAGTGGGCGATCTAGGGGTGCTGAAGCTTTCTTT,CASGRSRGAEAFF
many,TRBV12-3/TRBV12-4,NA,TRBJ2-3,TGTGCCAGCAGTTTAGCGCTAGCCCGCACAGATACGCAGTATTTT,CASSLALARTDTQYF
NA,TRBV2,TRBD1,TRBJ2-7,TGTGCCAGCAGTGTGAGGACAGGGGCAGGAGAGCAGTACTTC,CASSVRTGAGEQYF
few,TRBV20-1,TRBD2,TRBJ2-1,TGCAGTGCTAGAGCGTTTTCCAGCGGGGGTCGATACAATGAGCAGTTCTTC,CSARAFSSGGRYNEQFF
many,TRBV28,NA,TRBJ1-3,TGTGCCAGCAGTTTATCCGCGGGGGGAGCTGGAAACACCATATATTTT,CASSLSAGGAGNTIYF
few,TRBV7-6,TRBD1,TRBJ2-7,TGTGCCAGCAGTATAAGGGGGACAGGGGGTGAGCAGTACTTC,CASSIRGTGGEQYF
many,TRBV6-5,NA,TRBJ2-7,TGTGCCAGCAGTTACTCGTCTCCGGGTTCATACGAGCAGTACTTC,CASSYSSPGSYEQYF
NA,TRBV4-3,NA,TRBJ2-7,TGCGCCAGCAGCCAAGACTGGGGTCTCGAGCAGTACTTC,CASSQDWGLEQYF
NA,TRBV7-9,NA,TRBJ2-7,TGTGCCAGCAGCTTAGTCCAGCGGGGAAGTGGGGACAGGACCCACGAGCAGTACTTC,CASSLVQRGSGDRTHEQYF
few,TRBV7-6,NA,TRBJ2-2,TGTGCCAGCAGGCCTAGGGGAATCGGGGAGCTGTTTTTT,CASRPRGIGELFF
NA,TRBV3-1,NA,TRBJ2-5,TGTGCCAGCAGCCAAGGCAGCCAAGAGACCCAGTACTTC,CASSQGSQETQYF
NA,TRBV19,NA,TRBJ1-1,TGTGCCAGTAGTGCCCAACGGTGGGACACTGAAGCTTTCTTT,CASSAQRWDTEAFF
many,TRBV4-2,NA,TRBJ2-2,TGTGCCAGCAGCCAAGCTTGGGGTTTATCGAACACCGGGGAGCTGTTTTTT,CASSQAWGLSNTGELFF
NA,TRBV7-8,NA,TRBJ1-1,TGTGCCAGCAGCCCGTCCGAGAACACTGAAGCTTTCTTT,CASSPSENTEAFF
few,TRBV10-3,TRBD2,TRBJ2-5,TGTGCCATCAGTGAACTAGCGGGTTACCAAGAGACCCAGTACTTC,CAISELAGYQETQYF
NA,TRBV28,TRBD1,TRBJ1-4,TGTGCCAGCAGTTCTCCCTCAGGGGGCGTTGAAAAACTGTTTTTT,CASSSPSGGVEKLFF
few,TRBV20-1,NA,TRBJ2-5,TGCAGTGCCCCTCGGGGGCAGGGCGTAGGGGAGACCCAGTACTTC,CSAPRGQGVGETQYF
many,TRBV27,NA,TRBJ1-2,TGTGCCAGCAGTTTATCGGCAGGATATGGCTACACCTTC,CASSLSAGYGYTF
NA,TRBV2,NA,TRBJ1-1,TGTGCCACCGCAGAAAGGAGGGTGGTGGGGAACACTGAAGCTTTCTTT,CATAERRVVGNTEAFF
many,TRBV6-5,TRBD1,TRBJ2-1,TGTGCCAGCAGTTACAAGACAGGGGGGGGAAGCTCCTACAATGAGCAGTTCTTC,CASSYKTGGGSSYNEQFF
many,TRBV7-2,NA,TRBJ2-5,TGTGCCAGCAGCTTAGTGCCTAGCCAGGTGTATGAGACCCAGTACTTC,CASSLVPSQVYETQYF
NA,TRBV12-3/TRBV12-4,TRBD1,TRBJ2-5,TGTGCCAGCAGTTTTTTACAGGGGCCGACGGAGACCCAGTACTTC,CASSFLQGPTETQYF
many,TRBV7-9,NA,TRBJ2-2,TGTGCCAGCAGCCCAACCGGGACGTCGGGGGAGCTGTTTTTT,CASSPTGTSGELFF
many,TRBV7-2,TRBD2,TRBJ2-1,TGTGCCAGCAGCCCCCCGGGGGGTGAGCAGTTCTTC,CASSPPGGEQFF
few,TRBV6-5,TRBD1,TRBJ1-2,TGTGCCAGCAGTACGACAGGGTACTATGGCTACACCTTC,CASSTTGYYGYTF
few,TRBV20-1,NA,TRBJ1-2,TGCAGTGCTACCGGGACCCCCGACGATGGCTACACCTTC,CSATGTPDDGYTF
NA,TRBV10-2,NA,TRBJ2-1,TGCGCCAGCAGCAGTGGACAGTTAAGGAATGAGCAGTTCTTC,CASSSGQLRNEQFF
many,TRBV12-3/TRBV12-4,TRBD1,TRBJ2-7,TGTGCCAGCACCGTACAGGGGAAGACCTACGAGCAGTACTTC,CASTVQGKTYEQYF
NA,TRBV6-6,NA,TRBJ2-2,TGTGCCTGCCGGTTTGCGGCGAACACCGGGGAGCTGTTTTTT,CACRFAANTGELFF
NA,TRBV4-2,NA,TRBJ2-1,TGTGCCAGCAGCCAAGAGGGGCTAGTCGGCGAGCAGTTCTTC,CASSQEGLVGEQFF
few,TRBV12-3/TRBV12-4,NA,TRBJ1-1,TGTGCCAGCTGCCCTCCTACAGGCAGGAACACTGAAGCTTTCTTT,CASCPPTGRNTEAFF
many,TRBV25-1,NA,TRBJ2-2,TGTGCCAGCAGTATTCGGGGAGACCTTACCGGGGAGCTGTTTTTT,CASSIRGDLTGELFF
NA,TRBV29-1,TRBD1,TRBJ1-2,TGCAGCGTTGCCGGGACAGGGGTCGCTCTGGGGTATGGCTACACCTTC,CSVAGTGVALGYGYTF
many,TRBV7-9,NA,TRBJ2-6,TGTGCCAGCAGCTTATCTGGGATACTAAGCTCTGGGGCCAACGTCCTGACTTTC,CASSLSGILSSGANVLTF
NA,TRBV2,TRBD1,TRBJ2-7,TGTGCCAGCAGTGATAACAGGGGCGACGAGCAGTACTTC,CASSDNRGDEQYF
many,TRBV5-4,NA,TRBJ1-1,TGTGCCAGCAGCGAGTTATCGAGGAGAACTGAAGCTTTCTTT,CASSELSRRTEAFF
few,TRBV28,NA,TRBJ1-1,TGTGCCAGCATTTCAGCGGGGGCCGGGAACACTGAAGCTTTCTTT,CASISAGAGNTEAFF
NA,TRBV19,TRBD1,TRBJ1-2,TGTGCCAGTAGTATGGGACAGGGGCGTATCGAGGCCTATGGCTACACCTTC,CASSMGQGRIEAYGYTF
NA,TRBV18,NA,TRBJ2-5,TGTGCCAGCTCACCGGCTTGGGGGACCCAGTACTTC,CASSPAWGTQYF
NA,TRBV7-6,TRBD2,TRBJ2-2,TGTGCCAGCAGCCAGAGCGGGCTAGCGGGGAACACCGGGGAGCTGTTTTTT,CASSQSGLAGNTGELFF
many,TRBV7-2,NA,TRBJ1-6,TGTGCCAGCAGCTTAGAGCCGTATTCACCCCTCCACTTT,CASSLEPYSPLHF